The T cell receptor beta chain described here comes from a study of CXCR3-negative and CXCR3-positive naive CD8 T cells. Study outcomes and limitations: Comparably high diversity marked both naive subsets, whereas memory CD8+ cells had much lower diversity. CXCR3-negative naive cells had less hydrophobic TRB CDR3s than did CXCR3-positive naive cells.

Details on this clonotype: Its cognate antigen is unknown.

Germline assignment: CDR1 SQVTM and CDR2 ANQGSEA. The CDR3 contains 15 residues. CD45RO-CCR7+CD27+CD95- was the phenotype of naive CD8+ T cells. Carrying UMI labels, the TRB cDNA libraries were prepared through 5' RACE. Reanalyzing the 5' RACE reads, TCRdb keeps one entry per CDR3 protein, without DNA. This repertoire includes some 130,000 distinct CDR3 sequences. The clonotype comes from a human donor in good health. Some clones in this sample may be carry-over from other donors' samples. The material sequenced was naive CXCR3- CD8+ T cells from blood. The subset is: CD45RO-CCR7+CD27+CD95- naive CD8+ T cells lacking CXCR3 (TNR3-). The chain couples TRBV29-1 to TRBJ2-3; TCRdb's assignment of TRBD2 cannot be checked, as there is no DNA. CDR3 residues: CSVDERGAYTDTQYF.